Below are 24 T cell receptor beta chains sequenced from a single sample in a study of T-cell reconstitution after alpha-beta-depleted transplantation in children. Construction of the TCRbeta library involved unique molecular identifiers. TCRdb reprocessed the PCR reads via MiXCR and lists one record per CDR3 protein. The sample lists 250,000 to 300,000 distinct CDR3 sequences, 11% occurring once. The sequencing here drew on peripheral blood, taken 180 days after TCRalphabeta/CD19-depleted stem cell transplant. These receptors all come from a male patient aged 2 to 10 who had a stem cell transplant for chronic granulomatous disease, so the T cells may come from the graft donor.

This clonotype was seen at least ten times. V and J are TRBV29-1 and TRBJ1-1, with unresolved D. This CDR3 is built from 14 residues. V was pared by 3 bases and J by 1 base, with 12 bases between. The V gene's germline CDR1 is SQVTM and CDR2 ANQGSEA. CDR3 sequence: CSVEKQTKNTEAFF. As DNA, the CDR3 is TGCAGCGTTGAGAAACAGACCAAGAACACTGAAGCTTTCTTT. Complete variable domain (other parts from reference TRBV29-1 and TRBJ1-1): SAVISQKPSRDICQRGTSLTIQCQVDSQVTMMFWYRQQPGQSLTLIATANQGSEATYESGFVIDKFPISRPNLTFSTLTVSNMSPEDSSIYLCSVEKQTKNTEAFFGQGTRLTVV.

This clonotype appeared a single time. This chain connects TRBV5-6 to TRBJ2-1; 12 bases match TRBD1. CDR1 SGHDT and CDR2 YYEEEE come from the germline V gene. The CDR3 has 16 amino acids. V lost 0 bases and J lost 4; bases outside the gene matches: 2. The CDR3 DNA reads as TGTGCCAGCAGCTTGGGGGACAGGGGGCATTACAATGAGCAGTTCTTC. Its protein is CASSLGDRGHYNEQFF.

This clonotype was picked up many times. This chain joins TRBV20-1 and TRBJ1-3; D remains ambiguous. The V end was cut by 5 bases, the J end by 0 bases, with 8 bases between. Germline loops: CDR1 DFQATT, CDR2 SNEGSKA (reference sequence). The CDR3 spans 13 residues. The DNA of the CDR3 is TGCAGTGCTTCCGAGTACTCTGGAAACACCATATATTTT. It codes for CSASEYSGNTIYF.

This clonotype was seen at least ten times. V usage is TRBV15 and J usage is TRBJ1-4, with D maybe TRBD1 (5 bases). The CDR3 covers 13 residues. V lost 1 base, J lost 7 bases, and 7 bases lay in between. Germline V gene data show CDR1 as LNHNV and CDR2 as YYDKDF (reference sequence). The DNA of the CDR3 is TGTGCCACCAGCAGAGGGGGGGTTGAAAAACTGTTTTTT. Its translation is CATSRGGVEKLFF.

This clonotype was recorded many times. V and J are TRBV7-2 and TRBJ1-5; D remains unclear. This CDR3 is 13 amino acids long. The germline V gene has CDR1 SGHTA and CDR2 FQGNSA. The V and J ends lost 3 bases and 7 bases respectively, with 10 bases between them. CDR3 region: CASSFAGEQPQHF. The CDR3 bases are TGTGCCAGCAGCTTCGCCGGGGAACAGCCCCAGCATTTT.

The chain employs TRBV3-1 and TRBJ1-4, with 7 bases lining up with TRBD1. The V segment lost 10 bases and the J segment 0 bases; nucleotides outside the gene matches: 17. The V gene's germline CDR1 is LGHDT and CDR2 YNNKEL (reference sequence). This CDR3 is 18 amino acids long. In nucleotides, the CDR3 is TGTGCCACCTGCGATTCACAGGGGACCTCTGCAACTAATGAAAAACTGTTTTTT. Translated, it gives CATCDSQGTSATNEKLFF.

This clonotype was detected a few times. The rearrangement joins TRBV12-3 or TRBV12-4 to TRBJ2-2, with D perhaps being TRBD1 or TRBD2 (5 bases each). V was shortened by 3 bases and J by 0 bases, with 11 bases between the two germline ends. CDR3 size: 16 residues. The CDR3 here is CASSFLTGPNTGELFF. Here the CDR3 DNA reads TGTGCCAGCAGTTTTTTGACGGGACCGAACACCGGGGAGCTGTTTTTT.

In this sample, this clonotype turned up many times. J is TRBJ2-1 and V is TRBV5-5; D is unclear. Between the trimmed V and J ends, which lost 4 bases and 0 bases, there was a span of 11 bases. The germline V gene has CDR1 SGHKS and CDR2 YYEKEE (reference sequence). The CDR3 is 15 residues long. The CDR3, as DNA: TGTGCCAGCAGCCTGGCCGGCTTCTCCTACAATGAGCAGTTCTTC. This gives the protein CASSLAGFSYNEQFF.

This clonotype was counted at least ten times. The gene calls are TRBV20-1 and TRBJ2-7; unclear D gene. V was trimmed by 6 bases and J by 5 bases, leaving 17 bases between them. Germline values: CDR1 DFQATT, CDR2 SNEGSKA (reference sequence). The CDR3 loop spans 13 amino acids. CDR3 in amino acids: CSAIQGYQNEQYF. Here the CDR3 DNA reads TGCAGTGCGATTCAAGGGTACCAGAACGAGCAGTACTTC.

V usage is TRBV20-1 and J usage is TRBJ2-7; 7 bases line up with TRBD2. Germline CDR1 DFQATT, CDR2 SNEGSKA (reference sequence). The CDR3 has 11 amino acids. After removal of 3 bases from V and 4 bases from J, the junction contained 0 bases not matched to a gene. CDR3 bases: TGCAGTGCTAGCGGGAGGTACGAGCAGTACTTC. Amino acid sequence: CSASGRYEQYF.

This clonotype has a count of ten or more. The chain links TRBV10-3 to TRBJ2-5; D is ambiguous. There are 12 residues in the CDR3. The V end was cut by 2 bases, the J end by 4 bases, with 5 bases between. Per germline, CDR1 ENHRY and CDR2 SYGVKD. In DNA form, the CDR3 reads TGTGCCATCAGTGAGGGAGCAGAGACCCAGTACTTC. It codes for CAISEGAETQYF.

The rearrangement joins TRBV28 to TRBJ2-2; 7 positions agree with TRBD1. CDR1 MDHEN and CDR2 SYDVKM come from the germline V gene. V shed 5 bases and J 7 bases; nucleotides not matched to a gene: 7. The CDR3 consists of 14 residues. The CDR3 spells CASSDRAIGGELFF. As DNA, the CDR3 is TGTGCCAGCAGTGACAGGGCGATCGGCGGGGAGCTGTTTTTT.

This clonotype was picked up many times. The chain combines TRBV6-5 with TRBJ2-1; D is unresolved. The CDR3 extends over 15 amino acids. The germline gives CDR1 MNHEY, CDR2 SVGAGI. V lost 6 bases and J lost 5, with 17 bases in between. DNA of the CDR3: TGTGCCAGCAGCGCAAAAAGTTTTGACCACAATGAGCAGTTCTTC. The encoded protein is CASSAKSFDHNEQFF.

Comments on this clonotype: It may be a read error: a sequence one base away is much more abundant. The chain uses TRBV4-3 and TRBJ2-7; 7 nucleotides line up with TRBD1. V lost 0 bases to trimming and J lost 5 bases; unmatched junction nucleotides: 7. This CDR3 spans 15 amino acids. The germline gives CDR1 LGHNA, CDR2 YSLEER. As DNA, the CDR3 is TGCGCCAGCAGCCAAGATCAGGACAGGTATAACGAGCAGTACTTC. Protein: CASSQDQDRYNEQYF.

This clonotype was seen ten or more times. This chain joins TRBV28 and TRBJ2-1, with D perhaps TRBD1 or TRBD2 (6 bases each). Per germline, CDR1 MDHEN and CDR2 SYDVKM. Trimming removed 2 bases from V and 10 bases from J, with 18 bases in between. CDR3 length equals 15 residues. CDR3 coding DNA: TGTGCCAGCAGTTTAATACGGGGGCCACGGGGGGAGCAGTTCTTC. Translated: CASSLIRGPRGEQFF.

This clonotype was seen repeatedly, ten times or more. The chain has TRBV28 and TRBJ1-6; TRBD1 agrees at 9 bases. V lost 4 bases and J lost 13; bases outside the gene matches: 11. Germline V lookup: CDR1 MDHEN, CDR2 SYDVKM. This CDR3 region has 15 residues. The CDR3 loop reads CASSSARTGAFPLHF. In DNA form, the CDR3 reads TGTGCCAGCAGTTCGGCCAGGACAGGGGCTTTCCCCCTCCACTTT. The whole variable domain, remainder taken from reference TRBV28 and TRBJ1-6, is DVKVTQSSRYLVKRTGEKVFLECVQDMDHENMFWYRQDPGLGLRLIYFSYDVKMKEKGDIPEGYSVSREKKERFSLILESASTNQTSMYLCASSSARTGAFPLHFGNGTRLTVT.

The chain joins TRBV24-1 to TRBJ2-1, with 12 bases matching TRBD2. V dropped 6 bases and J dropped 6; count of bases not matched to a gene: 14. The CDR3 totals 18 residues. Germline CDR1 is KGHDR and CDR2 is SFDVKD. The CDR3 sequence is CATSHTREGLAGLNEQFF. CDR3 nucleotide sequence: TGTGCCACCAGTCATACCCGCGAAGGACTAGCGGGACTCAATGAGCAGTTCTTC.

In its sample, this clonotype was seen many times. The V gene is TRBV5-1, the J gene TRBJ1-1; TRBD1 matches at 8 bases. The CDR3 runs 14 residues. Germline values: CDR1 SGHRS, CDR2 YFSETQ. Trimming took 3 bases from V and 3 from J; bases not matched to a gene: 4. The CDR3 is CASSSGQVDTEAFF. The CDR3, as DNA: TGCGCCAGCAGCTCGGGACAGGTAGACACTGAAGCTTTCTTT.

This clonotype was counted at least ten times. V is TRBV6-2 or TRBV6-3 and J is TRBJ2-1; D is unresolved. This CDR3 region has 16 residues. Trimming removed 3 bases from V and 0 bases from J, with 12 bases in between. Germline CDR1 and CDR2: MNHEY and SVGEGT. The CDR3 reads CASSYSPSVSYNEQFF. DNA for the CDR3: TGTGCCAGCAGTTATAGCCCATCCGTCTCCTACAATGAGCAGTTCTTC.

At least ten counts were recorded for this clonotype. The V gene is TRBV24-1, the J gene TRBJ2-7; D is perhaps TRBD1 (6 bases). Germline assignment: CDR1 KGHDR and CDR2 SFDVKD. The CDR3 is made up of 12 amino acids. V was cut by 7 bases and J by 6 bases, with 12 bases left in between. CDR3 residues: CATRRTGTEQYF. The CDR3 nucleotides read TGTGCCACCAGACGAACAGGGACCGAGCAGTACTTC.

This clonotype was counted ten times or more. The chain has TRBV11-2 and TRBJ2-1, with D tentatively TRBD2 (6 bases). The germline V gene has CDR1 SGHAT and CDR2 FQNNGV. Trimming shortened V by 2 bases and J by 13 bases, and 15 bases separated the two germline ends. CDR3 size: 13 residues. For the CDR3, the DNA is TGTGCCAGCAGCTTATACGGGAGAGGAGAACAGTTCTTC. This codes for CASSLYGRGEQFF.

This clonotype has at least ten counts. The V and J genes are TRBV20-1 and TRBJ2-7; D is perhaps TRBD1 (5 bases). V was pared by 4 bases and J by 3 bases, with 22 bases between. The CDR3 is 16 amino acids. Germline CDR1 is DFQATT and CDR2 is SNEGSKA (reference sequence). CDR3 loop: CSAKGDSKNSYYEQYF. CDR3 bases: TGCAGTGCTAAAGGGGATTCTAAGAATTCTTACTACGAGCAGTACTTC.

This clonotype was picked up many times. CDR3 DNA sequence: TGCGCCAGCAGCCAAGCAGTCCGAGGGGGGGCCGTCGATGAGCAGTTCTTC. It is translated as CASSQAVRGGAVDEQFF. The chain uses TRBV4-3 and TRBJ2-1, with TRBD2 as a possible D gene (7 bases). The CDR3 totals 17 residues. Trimming cost V 1 base and J 8 bases, with 21 bases left between them. Germline V CDR1 and CDR2: LGHNA, YSLEER.

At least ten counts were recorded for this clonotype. The CDR3 DNA reads TGTGCCAGCAGCGACTTGAACCGAGGGCAAGAGACCCAGTACTTC. It yields the protein CASSDLNRGQETQYF. V usage is TRBV7-6 and J usage is TRBJ2-5; a weak D match, TRBD2 (5 bases). The V and J ends lost 5 bases and 2 bases respectively, with 15 bases between them. This CDR3 has 15 residues. Germline V gene data show CDR1 as SGHVS and CDR2 as FNYEAQ.